This TCR beta chain was recorded in a study of cytomegalovirus exposure and HLA in healthy donors. Findings and caveats of the study: A later examination showed that TCR association rates differed by HLA locus, with DRB1 most and HLA-C fewest. A reported reduction in N-insertions relative to the approximately 690-donor mean was seen in an Asian-associated ancestry cluster in a later analysis. For most TCR beta V segments, an earlier analysis put the productive rate at about 87% or about 30% of the time. There were some public TCRs occurring in many donors, but most TCR sequences were rare.

Points on this clone: What it recognizes is unknown.

With 4 bases removed from V and 3 bases from J, the gap between germline ends came to 9 bases. Germline V gene lookup returns CDR1 SEHNR and CDR2 FQNEAQ (reference sequence). This CDR3 contains 13 residues. The PCR had 60 Vbeta and 13 Jbeta primers. Libraries were prepared by immunoSEQ multiplex PCR; TCRdb keeps only in-frame clonotypes and omits some of them. The table lists about 150,000 clones, about 73% of them singletons, with less than 15% in the top ten. This clonotype originated in a woman aged 45 to 65 in good health and CMV-seropositive. This chain uses TRBV7-9 with TRBJ1-2; D perhaps matches TRBD1 (5 bases). The source material was PBMCs. The DNA of the CDR3 is TGTGCCAGCAGCTCGACAGTGGACTATGGCTACACCTTC. It is translated as CASSSTVDYGYTF.